This TCR beta chain emerged from a study of identical twins. TCRdb itself ran the 5' RACE reads through MiXCR, one entry per CDR3 protein. The sample contains roughly 720,000 distinct CDR3 sequences, roughly 20% of which appear only once. The same sample was also studied in work on T cells expressing NK-cell markers. From that study: TCR beta repertoires came from sorted CD3+CD56+NKG2C+, CD3+CD56+NKG2C- and CD3+CD56-NKG2C+ T cells.

The clonotype originates from a woman aged 18-29 years in good health. The sample taken for sequencing was PBMCs.

In DNA, the CDR3 is TGTGCCAGCAGCCGGGACATATCAAATGAAAAACTGTTTTTT. The encoded protein is CASSRDISNEKLFF. The rearrangement uses TRBV5-6 and TRBJ1-4, with D perhaps TRBD1 (6 bases). CDR1 and CDR2 (germline): SGHDT, YYEEEE. V lost 4 bases and J lost 5, with 12 bases in between. The CDR3 contains 14 residues.